A selection of T cell receptor beta chains follows, all from one sample in a study of control samples from healthy donors and cancer patients. The table came from immunoSEQ multiplex PCR; TCRdb's copy has only in-frame clones and leaves some out. The sample records roughly 120,000 clones, around 90% being singletons. Sample: blood. These receptors were taken from a man aged 50-59 years in good health. Both conserved end residues are part of each CDR3. D genes are given only for firm matches. Rows give clone size only sometimes, using once, few, many, or a class for an expanded clone.

V gene	J gene	D gene	clone size	CDR3 DNA	CDR3 protein
TRBV7-2	TRBJ2-3	NA	NA	TGTGCCAGCAGCTTAGCGCTGACCCCCACAGATACGCAGTATTTT	CASSLALTPTDTQYF
TRBV7-2	TRBJ1-2	NA	NA	TGTGCCAGCAGGTATGGCGAATATCAGGGAAGTCGGAACTATGGCTACACCTTC	CASRYGEYQGSRNYGYTF
TRBV29-1	TRBJ1-1	TRBD1	once	TGCAGCGTTCCTAAAGGGGGCATGAACACTGAAGCTTTCTTT	CSVPKGGMNTEAFF
TRBV6-5	TRBJ2-2	NA	once	TGTGCCAGCAGGAACACCGGGGAGCTGTTTTTT	CASRNTGELFF
TRBV18	TRBJ1-2	NA	NA	TGTGCCAGCTCACCTTTTGCTGACTTTGACTATGGCTACACCTTC	CASSPFADFDYGYTF
TRBV4-3	TRBJ2-1	NA	NA	TGCGCCAGCAGCCAAGGACAGAGCTCCTACAATGAGCAGTTCTTC	CASSQGQSSYNEQFF
TRBV9	TRBJ2-1	TRBD2	NA	TGTGCCAGCAGCGCGCTAGCGGGGGGGGAGAATGAGCAGTTCTTC	CASSALAGGENEQFF
TRBV4-2	TRBJ1-2	NA	NA	TGTGCCAGCAGCCAAGATAAATGGGTCGGAGGCTACACCTTC	CASSQDKWVGGYTF
TRBV5-1	TRBJ1-1	NA	NA	TGCGCCAGCAGCTTGGCTTTTGGAGGGGGCACTGAAGCTTTCTTT	CASSLAFGGGTEAFF
TRBV18	TRBJ1-1	NA	NA	TGTGCCAGCTCACCACCCCTTCCTAGGGACACTGAAGCTTTCTTT	CASSPPLPRDTEAFF
TRBV4-1	TRBJ1-2	NA	NA	TGCGCCAGCAGCCAAGAGCGAGGCGCTAGGTTCTACTATGGCTACACCTTC	CASSQERGARFYYGYTF
TRBV15	TRBJ2-2	NA	NA	TGTGCCACCAGCAGAGCGGAGAACACCGGGGAGCTGTTTTTT	CATSRAENTGELFF
TRBV19	TRBJ1-2	NA	NA	TGTGCCAGTAGTATTTGGGGGGCCCATGGCTACACCTTC	CASSIWGAHGYTF